Reported below is one T cell receptor beta chain. Its antigen target is currently unknown. Per-nucleotide qualities are absent, and no much larger clonotype sits a single base away. Library creation used the immunoSEQ multiplex PCR assay. For the multiplex PCR, a mixture combining 60 forward primers for TCR Vbeta segments and 13 reverse primers for TCR Jbeta segments was used. The CDR3 region of rearranged TCR beta genes was amplified from genomic DNA with a multiplex PCR assay. The Illumina HiSeq System was used to sequence the amplified TCR beta libraries as 87-base-pair reads. In the paper's pipeline: A later analysis counted about 82 million unique TCR beta chains across the 666 repertoires, and around 9.9 million of these chains were shared by at least two donors. Raw reads were error-corrected and collapsed into unique sequences by a nearest-neighbor algorithm in which closely related sequences were merged to remove PCR and sequencing errors. Alignment of CDR3 sequences to IMGT reference sequences was used to assign V, D and J gene segments. For a sequence to be retained, a match of at least six nucleotides was required to both a V gene segment and a J gene segment. Rearrangements were classified as productive when the CDR3 lacked stop codons and remained in frame with V and J, and all other rearrangements were classified as non-productive. CDR3 was defined according to IMGT convention as the region running from the second conserved V-encoded cysteine to the conserved J-encoded phenylalanine. The earlier analysis of fewer than 700 of the donors excluded sequences that lacked an unambiguous match to a single V gene segment. In an earlier analysis of 587 of the donors, a V segment was called functional when productive rearrangements were above 56.7%, and segregating when the standard deviation between donors exceeded 5%. To diagnose cytomegalovirus status from the catalog of TCR beta chain sequences, a statistical classification framework was built. In a later analysis, TCR nucleotide sequences were compared against IMGT/GENE-DB human TR gene sequences so that V and J genes could be assigned. In a later analysis, CDR3 sequences and most-parsimonious VDJ recombination scenarios were assigned using the TCRdist pipeline. A later analysis defined each TCR beta chain by its CDR3 amino acid sequence plus V-gene family, and excluded reads lacking a unique V-gene family. As a way to deal with suspected cross-contamination and a sequencing artifact, a later analysis dropped 592 nucleotide sequences that were highly shared and had low generation probability. For each public chain, a later analysis derived a clonal expansion index from normalized ranks of inferred template counts within each repertoire. In a later analysis, generation probabilities were computed using a VDJ recombination model fitted to out-of-frame rearrangements, and the results were checked against IGoR. A later analysis scored TCR-TCR, TCR-HLA and TCR-CMV co-occurrence with hypergeometric tests, applying a repertoire-size bias correction to TCR pairs. A later analysis estimated false discovery rates by permuting HLA or CMV assignments 20 times. In a later analysis, co-occurring TCRs were grouped with DBSCAN, and TCRdist sequence similarity was added when clustering was performed within HLA-allele-positive subsets. Co-occurrence clustering excluded repertoires with fewer than 30,000 or more than 120,000 public chains, plus five with anomalous nucleotide sharing. TCRdb stores this immuneACCESS table with in-frame sequences only. Part of the clones is absent; in the studies checked, under half of the shortfall reflects unresolved V genes, and no reason is known for the rest. That table supplies the V and J calls and clone size; D and trimming were determined from the DNA. This sample lists around 100,000 clones; approximately 89% were detected once. The ten biggest clones cover about 3.9% of the sample.

The cohort consisted of hundreds of healthy bone marrow donors. All cohort members were sampled while nominally healthy, although unrecorded immune exposures were likely present. The donor tested CMV seronegative, placing the donor among the roughly 340 seronegative members of the cohort. Every donor gave a peripheral blood sample, and the peripheral blood mononuclear cells from that sample were used for TCR beta sequencing. Genomic DNA extraction from the blood cell samples was performed with the Qiagen DNeasy Blood Extraction Kit. V drops 6 bases and J drops 10 bases, leaving 16 bases in between. The germline V gene encodes CDR1 MNHEY and CDR2 SMNVEV (reference sequence). From the cysteine through the phenylalanine, the CDR3 covers 12 amino acids. Only the CDR3 DNA stays, 36 bases, in frame from base 1. The data were obtained in a study of cytomegalovirus exposure and HLA in healthy donors (dated 2017 in TCRdb). For context, the study as a whole: An earlier analysis of some 500 of the donors reported roughly 270 Gb of sequence data and 117 million unique TCR beta sequences from about 200 million T cells. Approximately 300 gigabases of sequencing data and 78 million or so unique TCR sequences were included in an early release covering about 700 HLA-typed donors. Among the approximately 400 genotyped donors, under 90% belonged to the genetic ancestry cluster associated with self-reported Caucasian donors. The study aimed to test whether signatures of past pathogen exposure could be identified by cataloging public T cell receptors. Using immunosequencing, the study profiled T cell repertoires from 640 or so subjects and related those repertoires to cytomegalovirus serostatus. A separate validation cohort of over 95 different subjects was used in addition to the roughly 670-subject first cohort. High-throughput TCR immunosequencing, statistical association of individual TCRs with disease status, and machine learning were combined to predict cytomegalovirus infection status. To study patterns of TCR occurrence, a later analysis re-analyzed previously published TCR beta repertoires from around 670 donors and added high-resolution HLA genotyping. In the later analysis, no new phenotypic data were used to find candidate immune exposures; instead, reliance was placed on TCR beta sequences and their occurrence across donors. In an earlier analysis of 500 to 650 of the donors, high-throughput TCR beta sequencing was used to judge whether each TCR beta V gene segment behaved as functional or pseudogenic. Donor age, sex, ethnicity and CMV serostatus were compiled together with the repertoire data. A later genetic analysis took genome-wide SNP genotypes for about 60% of the roughly 670 donors and used that subset as a discovery cohort. Every discovery cohort repertoire had been produced on one sequencing platform. Class I and class II HLA loci were covered by the typing at four-digit resolution. The number of donors typed differed by locus, with roughly 620-640 for A, B, C, DRB1 and DQB1, around 520 for DQA1, approximately 570 for DPA1, and roughly 450 for DPB1. About five DR-DQ haplotypes were treated as single units for association and clustering because of strong linkage in the cohort. On average, 235,054 unique TCR beta nucleotide sequences were sequenced per donor among 398 genotyped donors of the cohort, with about 19% of those sequences being non-productive. General conclusions and limits of the study: A total of roughly 160 TCR beta chains were listed by the study as associated with cytomegalovirus. A later analysis associated about 16,000 TCR beta sequences with specific HLA alleles at a false discovery rate of 0.05. The cohort was sequenced for TCR beta chains only, and without alpha or paired-chain data the features that could be detected were limited. The authors suggested that the approach could potentially be generalized to other disease states and immunological phenotypes. Compared with the approximately 720-donor mean, donors in an Asian-associated ancestry cluster had fewer N-insertions in productive TCRs, according to a later genetic analysis. In a later analysis, several top co-occurrence clusters were reported to appear linked to parvovirus B19, influenza, CMV and Epstein-Barr virus. Because counts were too low, approximately 18 rarely observed V segments, including chromosome 9 orphons, were excluded from the earlier analysis of 500 to 700 of the donors. A further reported finding was that TCR beta sequences accurately predicted the HLA-A and HLA-B alleles for most subjects in the first cohort. In vitro tests confirmed that a few of the cytomegalovirus-associated TCR beta chains recognize cytomegalovirus antigens. When HLA alleles, especially DR and DQ, strongly co-occurred, attributing TCR associations to individual alleles was difficult. Correlated functional status among segregating V segments might be attributable to linkage disequilibrium, but an unknown experimental factor could not be ruled out. A later analysis found that HLA-associated TCR beta chains were more clonally expanded and had lower generation probabilities than equally common non-associated chains. Some IMGT-functional V segments, including TRBV6-2 and TRBV6-3, could not be told apart with the 87-base-pair reads, so those segments were excluded. In a later analysis, the rate of TCR association differed among HLA loci, with DRB1 alleles having the most associated TCRs and HLA-C alleles having the fewest. A group of highly shared sequence variants was considered likely to be a technical artifact of the sequencing pipeline. Cytomegalovirus status was reported to be diagnosed by the classifier with high specificity and sensitivity in both the original and validation cohorts. Because HLA typing was unavailable for some donors at each locus, only the typed subset was used in association tests. For the cohort, immune exposure information was limited to CMV serostatus. The presence/absence analyses assumed that sequencing depth was roughly uniform across donors, and that assumption may not be true. According to a later analysis, most CMV-associated TCR beta chains appeared to be HLA-restricted, and the HLA associations seemed to be driven largely by CMV exposure. A later genetic analysis associated a missense DCLRE1C variant with V-gene and J-gene trimming of TCR beta chains, and an independent cohort replicated the association. An earlier analysis of around 540 of the donors showed that most TCR beta V segments appeared in productive rearrangements either about 90% or about 30% of the time, which broadly matched IMGT annotations. Most TCR sequences were observed very rarely across donors, whereas some public TCRs were present in many individuals.

The clonotype comes from a man aged 25 to 40 in good health and CMV-seronegative. What was sequenced was PBMCs. This chain joins TRBV27 to TRBJ2-7, with TRBD2 as a weak D call on 5 bases. The DNA sequence follows: TGTGCCAGCAGCTTACCGCACGGGATCCAGTACTTC. This gives the protein CASSLPHGIQYF.